These 9 T cell receptor beta chains share one sample of origin, sequenced in a study of T cell repertoires in cytomegalovirus infection. MiXCR was run by TCRdb on the reads, yielding one entry per CDR3 protein. In the table there are more than 150,000 distinct CDR3 sequences, about 21% of which are singletons. The specimen was PBMCs. Source of these receptors: a human donor in good health (CMV status not recorded). Some clones in this sample may be carry-over from other donors' samples.

The table lists this clonotype with a few counts. The gene calls are TRBV7-6 and TRBJ1-5; 7 bases are a match to TRBD1. CDR1 and CDR2 from the germline V gene are SGHVS and FNYEAQ. The CDR3 is 17 amino acids. After removal of 1 base from V and 4 bases from J, the junction contained 10 bases not matched to a gene. The DNA of the CDR3 is TGTGCCAGCAGCTTAGGAGTTGGGACAGACCGTAATCAGCCCCAGCATTTT. Encoded protein: CASSLGVGTDRNQPQHF.

This clonotype was observed a few times. The chain has TRBV27 and TRBJ2-3; D remains ambiguous. Germline CDR1 MNHEY, CDR2 SMNVEV (reference sequence). Trimming stripped 5 bases from V and 2 bases from J, with 11 bases between. The CDR3 contains 14 residues. The DNA of the CDR3 is TGTGCCAGCAGTCCTTATCTCCTCACAGATACGCAGTATTTT. The encoded protein is CASSPYLLTDTQYF.

The table lists this clonotype with a few counts. The rearrangement links TRBV5-1 to TRBJ2-7; TRBD1 might be the D (6 bases). The length of the CDR3 is 14 residues. Trimming pared 5 bases from V and 2 bases from J, leaving 14 bases between. Per the germline V gene, CDR1 is SGHRS and CDR2 is YFSETQ. CDR3 bases: TGCGCCAGCAGTCTTGCTGGACAGACCTACGAGCAGTACTTC. The encoded protein is CASSLAGQTYEQYF.

Concerning this clonotype: This clone may be a read error of a much larger clone one base away. The chain combines TRBV5-4 with TRBJ2-1; the match to TRBD1 covers 7 bases. Trimming at V came to 4 bases and at J to 5 bases, leaving 3 bases not matched to a gene. Germline loops: CDR1 SGHNT, CDR2 YYREEE (reference sequence). The CDR3 length is 13 residues. CDR3 nucleotides: TGTGCCAGCAGCCGGGGACAGAACAATGAGCAGTTCTTC. This sequence encodes CASSRGQNNEQFF.

This clonotype has a count of ten or more. This sequence joins TRBV12-3 or TRBV12-4 and TRBJ2-7, with 7 positions matching TRBD2. V lost 5 bases, J lost 7 bases, and 5 bases stayed unmatched. The length of the CDR3 is 12 residues. CDR3 amino acids: CASSLFGREQYF. CDR3 coding DNA: TGTGCCAGCAGTCTTTTCGGGAGGGAGCAGTACTTC.

The V call is TRBV23-1, the J call TRBJ2-5, with D tentatively TRBD1 (6 bases). TRBV23-1 counts as an open reading frame of uncertain function. Trimming removed 2 bases from V and 3 bases from J, with 16 bases in between. The CDR3 extends over 16 amino acids. This chain's CDR3 is CASSQPQGPAKETQYF. CDR3 in DNA: TGCGCCAGCAGTCAACCACAGGGCCCGGCAAAAGAGACCCAGTACTTC.

This clonotype was picked up many times. The CDR3 bases are TGTGCCACCCGGGACACAAGCTCTGGAAACACCATATATTTT. Amino acids: CATRDTSSGNTIYF. The rearrangement uses TRBV7-2 and TRBJ1-3; possibly TRBD1 for D (6 bases). The germline V and J ends were trimmed by 10 bases and 0 bases, with 13 bases remaining between them. This CDR3 has 14 amino acids. Germline V CDR1 and CDR2: SGHTA, FQGNSA.

A word on this clonotype: The germline gene is not matched at one end of the junction; a read error may be the cause. The chain recombines TRBV7-9 with TRBJ2-6, with D possibly being TRBD1 (5 bases). Germline assignment: CDR1 SEHNR and CDR2 FQNEAQ (reference sequence). The CDR3 covers 14 residues. CDR3 residues: CASSPNSGASVLTF. In DNA, the CDR3 is TGTGCCAGCTCCCCTAATTCTGGGGCCAGCGTCCTGACTTTC.

This clonotype was seen a few times. The chain joins TRBV20-1 to TRBJ1-2; 7 nucleotides align to TRBD1. This CDR3 spans 12 amino acids. Trimming took 6 bases from V and 4 from J; bases not matched to a gene: 5. The germline V gene has CDR1 DFQATT and CDR2 SNEGSKA (reference sequence). In DNA, the CDR3 is TGCAGTGCGAGCAGGGGGTCCTATGGCTACACCTTC. Translated, it gives CSASRGSYGYTF.